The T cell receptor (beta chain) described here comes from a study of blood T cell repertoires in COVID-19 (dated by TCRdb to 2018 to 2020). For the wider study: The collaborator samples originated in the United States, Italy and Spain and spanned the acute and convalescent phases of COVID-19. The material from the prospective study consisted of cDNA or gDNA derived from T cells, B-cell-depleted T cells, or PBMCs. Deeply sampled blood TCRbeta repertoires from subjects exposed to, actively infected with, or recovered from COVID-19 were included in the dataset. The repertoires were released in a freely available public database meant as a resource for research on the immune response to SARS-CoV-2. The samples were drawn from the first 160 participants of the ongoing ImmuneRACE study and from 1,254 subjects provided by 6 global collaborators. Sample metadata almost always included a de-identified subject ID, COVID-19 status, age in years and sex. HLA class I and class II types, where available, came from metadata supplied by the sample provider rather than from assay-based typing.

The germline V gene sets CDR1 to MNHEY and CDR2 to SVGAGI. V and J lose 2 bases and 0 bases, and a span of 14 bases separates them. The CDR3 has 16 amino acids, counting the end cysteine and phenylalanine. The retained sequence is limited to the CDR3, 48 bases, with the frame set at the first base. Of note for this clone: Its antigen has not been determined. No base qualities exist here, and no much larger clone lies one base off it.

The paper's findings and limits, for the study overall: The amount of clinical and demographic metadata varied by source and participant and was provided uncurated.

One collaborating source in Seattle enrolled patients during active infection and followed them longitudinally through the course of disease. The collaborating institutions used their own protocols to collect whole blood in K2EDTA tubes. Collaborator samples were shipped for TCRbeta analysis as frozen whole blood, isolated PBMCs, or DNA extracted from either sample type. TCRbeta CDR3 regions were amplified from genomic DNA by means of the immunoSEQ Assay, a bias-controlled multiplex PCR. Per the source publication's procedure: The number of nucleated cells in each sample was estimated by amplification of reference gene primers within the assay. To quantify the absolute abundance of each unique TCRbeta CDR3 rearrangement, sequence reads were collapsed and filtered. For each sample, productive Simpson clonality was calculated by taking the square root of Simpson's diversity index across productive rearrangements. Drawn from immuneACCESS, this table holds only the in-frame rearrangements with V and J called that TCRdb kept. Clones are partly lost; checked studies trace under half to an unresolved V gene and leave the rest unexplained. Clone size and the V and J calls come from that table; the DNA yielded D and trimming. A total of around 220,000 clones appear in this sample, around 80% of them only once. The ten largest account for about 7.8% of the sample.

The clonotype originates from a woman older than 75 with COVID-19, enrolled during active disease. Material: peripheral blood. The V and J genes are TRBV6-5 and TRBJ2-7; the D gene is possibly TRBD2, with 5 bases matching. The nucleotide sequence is TGTGCCAGCAGTTACGGAGGAACAGATCGCTCCTACGAGCAGTACTTC. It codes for CASSYGGTDRSYEQYF.